A selection of T cell receptor beta chains follows, all from one sample in a study of T cell responses to AZD1222 COVID-19 vaccine. Sequencing used immunoSEQ multiplex PCR; TCRdb keeps in-frame clones, though not all of them. The sample gives approximately 190,000 clones, around 92% of which show up once; approximately 1.5% is in the top ten. The source material was peripheral blood, sampled on day 0 of AZD1222 vaccination. The origin of the receptors is an adult in good health. Both conserved end residues are part of each CDR3. D genes are given only for firm matches. Clone size is given for some rows only: seen once, a few or many times, or a class if the clone is expanded.

d_call j_call clone_size v_call cdr3_aa cdr3_nt
. TRBJ1-6 . TRBV2 CASLFSGPETPLHF TGTGCCAGCCTCTTCTCAGGGCCCGAGACACCCCTCCACTTT
TRBD2 TRBJ2-1 . TRBV7-8 CASSLRWLAGAYNEQFF TGTGCCAGCAGCTTAAGGTGGTTAGCGGGAGCATACAATGAGCAGTTCTTC
. TRBJ1-1 . TRBV20-1 CSVWGNPEAFF TGCAGTGTCTGGGGGAACCCCGAAGCTTTCTTT
TRBD2 TRBJ2-5 . TRBV2 CASGVAGGRLKETQYF TGTGCCAGCGGGGTAGCGGGGGGGCGGTTGAAAGAGACCCAGTACTTC
. TRBJ2-2 . TRBV5-4 CATSSSGGVTGELFF TGTGCCACCAGCTCTTCAGGGGGGGTCACCGGGGAGCTGTTTTTT
. TRBJ1-5 . TRBV30 CAWSVRGRAGVGNQPQHF TGTGCCTGGAGTGTACGGGGGCGGGCGGGTGTTGGCAATCAGCCCCAGCATTTT
. TRBJ1-6 . TRBV2 CASSESGQGKNSPLHF TGTGCCAGCAGTGAATCGGGGCAGGGGAAAAATTCACCCCTCCACTTT
. TRBJ1-1 . TRBV7-9 CASSLVVGRNTEAFF TGTGCCAGCAGCTTAGTGGTAGGAAGAAACACTGAAGCTTTCTTT
. TRBJ1-2 . TRBV18 CASSPDKNYGYTF TGTGCCAGCTCACCAGACAAGAACTATGGCTACACCTTC
TRBD1 TRBJ2-1 few TRBV23-1 CASRPFKGQGGGEQFF TGCGCCAGCAGGCCCTTCAAGGGACAGGGTGGCGGTGAGCAGTTCTTC
TRBD1 TRBJ1-5 . TRBV2 CASCESGGQQPQHF TGTGCCAGCTGCGAGTCAGGGGGCCAACAGCCCCAGCATTTT
. TRBJ1-2 . TRBV6-5 CASSYSGGLVGYTF TGTGCCAGCAGTTACTCAGGCGGCTTGGTAGGCTACACCTTC
. TRBJ1-1 . TRBV25-1 CASSEPRDSEAFF TGTGCCAGCAGTGAACCCAGGGATTCTGAAGCTTTCTTT
. TRBJ1-2 . TRBV7-9 CASSLGQRSGYTF TGTGCCAGCAGCTTAGGACAGCGCTCAGGCTACACCTTC
. TRBJ1-1 . TRBV6-6 CASSYSSPGVNTEAFF TGTGCCAGCAGTTACTCCTCTCCAGGGGTGAACACTGAAGCTTTCTTT
. TRBJ2-3 . TRBV27 CASRGGDTQYF TGTGCCAGCAGAGGGGGGGATACGCAGTATTTT
TRBD1 TRBJ1-1 . TRBV29-1 CSALGGRSTEAFF TGCAGTGCACTAGGGGGCAGGAGCACTGAAGCTTTCTTT
. TRBJ2-4 once TRBV11-2 CASKGPAKNIQYF TGTGCCAGCAAAGGACCCGCCAAAAACATTCAGTACTTC
. TRBJ1-1 . TRBV28 CASSLGGLVPEAFF TGTGCCAGCAGTTTGGGAGGACTTGTCCCTGAAGCTTTCTTT
TRBD2 TRBJ2-1 . TRBV7-2 CASSLALVPGGEQFF TGTGCCAGCAGCTTAGCATTAGTTCCCGGGGGGGAGCAGTTCTTC
. TRBJ1-5 . TRBV6-5 CASSYSDGHNQPQHF TGTGCCAGCAGTTACTCGGACGGGCACAATCAGCCCCAGCATTTT
. TRBJ2-5 . TRBV6-1 CASSEAPANQETQYF TGTGCCAGCAGTGAAGCGCCCGCGAACCAAGAGACCCAGTACTTC
. TRBJ2-1 once TRBV30 CAWTRGTSYNEQFF TGTGCCTGGACAAGGGGTACCTCCTACAATGAGCAGTTCTTC
. TRBJ1-3 . TRBV7-2 CASSTDVGTIYF TGTGCCAGCAGTACCGACGTTGGCACCATATATTTT
. TRBJ2-1 . TRBV11-1 CASSLGRVYNEQFF TGTGCCAGCAGCTTAGGCAGGGTTTACAATGAGCAGTTCTTC
TRBD1 TRBJ1-1 . TRBV7-9 CASSPKARGLRPNTEAFF TGTGCCAGCAGCCCTAAAGCAAGGGGGCTTAGACCGAACACTGAAGCTTTCTTT
TRBD1 TRBJ1-1 . TRBV28 CASLGQGNTEAFF TGTGCCAGCCTCGGACAGGGGAACACTGAAGCTTTCTTT
TRBD1 TRBJ1-2 . TRBV19 CASSDGQGAVGYTF TGTGCCAGTAGCGATGGACAGGGGGCTGTTGGCTACACCTTC
. TRBJ1-5 . TRBV2 CASSPDSRNQPQHF TGTGCCAGCAGTCCTGACAGTCGCAATCAGCCCCAGCATTTT
. TRBJ1-5 . TRBV19 CASSIDRVRNQPQHF TGTGCCAGTAGTATAGACAGGGTGCGAAATCAGCCCCAGCATTTT
. TRBJ2-2 . TRBV9 CASTEGLGRGELFF TGTGCCAGCACTGAGGGATTAGGGCGCGGGGAGCTGTTTTTT
. TRBJ2-7 . TRBV7-6 CASSLVGGEELPTIRGPYEQYF TGTGCCAGCAGCTTAGTAGGGGGGGAAGAACTCCCTACGATCCGAGGTCCCTACGAGCAGTACTTC
. TRBJ2-5 . TRBV29-1 CSVRSLGSKETQYF TGCAGCGTTCGTAGTCTTGGGTCAAAAGAGACCCAGTACTTC
. TRBJ1-1 . TRBV12-3/TRBV12-4 CASGGTEAFF TGTGCCAGTGGTGGCACTGAAGCTTTCTTT
. TRBJ1-2 . TRBV21-1 CASRGPDYGYTF TGTGCCAGCAGGGGGCCGGACTATGGCTACACCTTC
. TRBJ1-4 . TRBV4-2 CASSQDGTNNEKLFF TGTGCCAGCAGCCAAGATGGGACTAATAATGAAAAACTGTTTTTT
TRBD2 TRBJ2-7 . TRBV27 CASSWSSGGVYEQYF TGTGCCAGCAGTTGGTCTAGCGGGGGGGTCTACGAGCAGTACTTC
. TRBJ2-5 . TRBV11-3 CASSLGREETQYF TGTGCCAGCAGCCTAGGCAGAGAAGAGACCCAGTACTTC
TRBD1 TRBJ1-2 . TRBV10-3 CAISQGVNYGYTF TGTGCCATCTCACAGGGGGTAAACTATGGCTACACCTTC
. TRBJ1-1 . TRBV29-1 CSVVNTEAFF TGCAGCGTTGTGAACACTGAAGCTTTCTTT
. TRBJ2-2 . TRBV2 CASKWFSNTGELFF TGTGCCAGCAAGTGGTTCTCGAACACCGGGGAGCTGTTTTTT
. TRBJ1-1 once TRBV6-5 CASSWLSGTEAFF TGTGCCAGCAGTTGGCTGTCGGGGACTGAAGCTTTCTTT
. TRBJ2-6 . TRBV15 CATSSSLLVLGLNVLTF TGTGCCACCAGCAGTTCCCTTTTGGTTTTAGGACTCAACGTCCTGACTTTC
TRBD1 TRBJ2-3 once TRBV6-5 CASSYSGGQGADTQYF TGTGCCAGCAGTTACTCGGGGGGACAGGGAGCAGATACGCAGTATTTT
. TRBJ1-1 . TRBV6-6 CASSYSRAAGVDEAFF TGTGCCAGCAGTTACTCTAGGGCGGCAGGGGTGGATGAAGCTTTCTTT
. TRBJ1-6 . TRBV5-1 CASTRRTGDSPLHF TGCGCCAGCACCCGACGGACTGGCGATTCACCCCTCCACTTT
. TRBJ1-1 . TRBV10-2 CASSESIANTEAFF TGCGCCAGCAGTGAGTCGATAGCGAACACTGAAGCTTTCTTT
. TRBJ2-1 . TRBV27 CASSPDPTDRLSSYNEQFF TGTGCCAGCAGTCCGGACCCTACCGACAGACTAAGTTCCTACAATGAGCAGTTCTTC
. TRBJ1-6 . TRBV11-2 CASSLSLRAGVYSPLHF TGTGCCAGCAGCTTAAGTCTTCGCGCAGGGGTATATTCACCCCTCCACTTT
. TRBJ2-3 . TRBV5-1 CASSPLLRDTQYF TGCGCCAGCAGCCCCCTGTTACGGGATACGCAGTATTTT